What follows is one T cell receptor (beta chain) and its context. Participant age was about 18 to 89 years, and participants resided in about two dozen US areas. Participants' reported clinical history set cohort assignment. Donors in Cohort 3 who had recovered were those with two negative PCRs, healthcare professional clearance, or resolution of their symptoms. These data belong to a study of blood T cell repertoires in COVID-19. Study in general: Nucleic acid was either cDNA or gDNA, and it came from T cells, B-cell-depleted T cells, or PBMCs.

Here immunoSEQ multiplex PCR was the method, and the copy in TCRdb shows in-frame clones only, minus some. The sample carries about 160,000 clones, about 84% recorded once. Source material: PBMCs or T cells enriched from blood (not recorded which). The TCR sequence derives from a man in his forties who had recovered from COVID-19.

Written as DNA, the CDR3 is TGCGCCAGCAGCTTGGTTCTGAGCATGAACACTGAAGCTTTCTTT. Protein product: CASSLVLSMNTEAFF. The gene calls are TRBV5-1 and TRBJ1-1; D ambiguous. Germline V lookup: CDR1 SGHRS, CDR2 YFSETQ. Trimming shortened V by 0 bases and J by 0 bases, and 9 bases separated the two germline ends. The CDR3 is 15 amino acids. The full variable domain, its missing parts supplied by reference TRBV5-1 and TRBJ1-1, is KAGVTQTPRYLIKTRGQQVTLSCSPISGHRSVSWYQQTPGQGLQFLFEYFSETQRNKGNFPGRFSGRQFSNSRSEMNVSTLELGDSALYLCASSLVLSMNTEAFFGQGTRLTVV.